The sequence of this TCR beta chain was determined in a study of T cell responses to AZD1222 COVID-19 vaccine. Data came from immunoSEQ multiplex PCR; TCRdb stores just in-frame clones and leaves some out. The repertoire has approximately 110,000 clones, about 90% of them found once; the top ten carry about 4.3%. V shed 6 bases and J shed 0 bases, with 14 bases lying between them. Looked up from germline, CDR1 is LNHDA and CDR2 is SQIVND (reference sequence). The CDR3 length is 15 residues. J is TRBJ1-2 and V is TRBV19, with a tentative D call TRBD1 (6 bases). This specimen was peripheral blood, taken on day 0 of AZD1222 vaccination. The TCR originated in an adult in good health. In DNA, the CDR3 is TGTGCCAGTAGGGAGCCGGGGGCGTCTAACTATGGCTACACCTTC. This sequence encodes CASREPGASNYGYTF.